The subject of this entry is one T cell receptor beta chain. The entry originates in a study of blood T cell repertoires in COVID-19. As processed by the authors: Cell counts per sample came from amplifying reference gene primers. The repertoire was sequenced with immunoSEQ multiplex PCR; TCRdb's copy has only in-frame clones and lacks some. V, J and clone size are taken as reported in that table, and D and trimming were inferred from the DNA itself. The repertoire holds around 56,000 clones, with over 70% as singletons. The CDR3 has 13 amino acids. Per the germline V gene, CDR1 is SQVTM and CDR2 is ANQGSEA. Trimming removed 6 bases from V and 5 bases from J, with 16 bases in between.

Sample: peripheral blood. The V call is TRBV29-1, the J call TRBJ1-1; D not certain. The source of this sequence is a woman aged 50 to 60 with active or convalescent COVID-19. CDR3 amino acids: CSVPRSGGTEAFF. CDR3 bases: TGCAGCGTGCCTAGGTCCGGAGGTACTGAAGCTTTCTTT.